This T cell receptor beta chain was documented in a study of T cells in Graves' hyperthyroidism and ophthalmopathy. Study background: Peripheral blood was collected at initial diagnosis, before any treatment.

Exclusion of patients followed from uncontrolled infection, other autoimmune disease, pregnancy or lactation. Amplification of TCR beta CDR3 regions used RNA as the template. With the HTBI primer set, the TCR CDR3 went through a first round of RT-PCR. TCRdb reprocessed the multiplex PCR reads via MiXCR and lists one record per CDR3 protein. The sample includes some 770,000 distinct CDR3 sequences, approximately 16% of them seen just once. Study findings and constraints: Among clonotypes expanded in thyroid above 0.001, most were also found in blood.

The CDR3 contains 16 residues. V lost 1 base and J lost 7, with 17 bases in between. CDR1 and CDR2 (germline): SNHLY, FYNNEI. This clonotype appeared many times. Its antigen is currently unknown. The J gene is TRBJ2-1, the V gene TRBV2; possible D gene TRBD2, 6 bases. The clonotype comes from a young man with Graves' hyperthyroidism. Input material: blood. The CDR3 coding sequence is TGTGCCAGCAGTGAAGTCGGGAGAAGGACGTCTAATGAGCAGTTCTTC. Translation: CASSEVGRRTSNEQFF. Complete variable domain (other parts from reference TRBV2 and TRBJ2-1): EPEVTQTPSHQVTQMGQEVILRCVPISNHLYFYWYRQILGQKVEFLVSFYNNEISEKSEIFDDQFSVERPDGSNFTLKIRSTKLEDSAMYFCASSEVGRRTSNEQFFGPGTRLTVL.